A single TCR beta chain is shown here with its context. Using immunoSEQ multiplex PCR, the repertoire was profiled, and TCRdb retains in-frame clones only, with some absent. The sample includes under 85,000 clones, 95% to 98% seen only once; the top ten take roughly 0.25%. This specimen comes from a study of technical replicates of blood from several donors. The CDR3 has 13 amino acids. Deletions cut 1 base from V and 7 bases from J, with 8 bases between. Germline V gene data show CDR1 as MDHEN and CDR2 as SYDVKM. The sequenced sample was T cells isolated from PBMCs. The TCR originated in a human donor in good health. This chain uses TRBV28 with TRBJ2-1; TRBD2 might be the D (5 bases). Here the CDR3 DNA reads TGTGCCAGCAGTTTATTCGGACTGAATGAGCAGTTCTTC. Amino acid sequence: CASSLFGLNEQFF.